A selection of T cell receptor beta chains follows, all from one sample in a study of siplizumab effects on memory and regulatory T cells. Clones were sequenced by immunoSEQ multiplex PCR, and TCRdb holds only the in-frame ones, with some missing. The sample has some 120,000 clones, roughly 94% seen once. The sample consisted of non-Treg CD4+ T cells sorted from blood. These receptors were taken from a human donor in good health. The CDR3 runs from the conserved cysteine through the conserved F or W. Each record gives: V gene, D gene, clone size, J gene, CDR3 protein, CDR3 DNA. D genes are given only for firm matches. Clone size is shown for a subset of rows, as once, few, many or a class of expanded clone.

TRBV5-1	.	once	TRBJ1-3	CASSWASGNTIYF	TGCGCCAGCAGCTGGGCCTCTGGAAACACCATATATTTT
TRBV5-6	.	once	TRBJ2-1	CASSPGDRGQFF	TGTGCCAGCAGCCCGGGGGACCGGGGGCAGTTCTTC
TRBV7-6	TRBD1	.	TRBJ2-2	CASSRDRSTGELFF	TGTGCCAGCAGTCGGGACAGGAGCACCGGGGAGCTGTTTTTT
TRBV19	TRBD1	few	TRBJ1-1	CASSKRTGGHTEAFF	TGTGCCAGTAGTAAGCGGACAGGGGGACACACTGAAGCTTTCTTT
TRBV6-1	.	.	TRBJ2-7	CASSEALLGTYEQYF	TGTGCCAGCAGTGAAGCGCTTCTTGGAACCTACGAGCAGTACTTC
TRBV5-1	.	.	TRBJ2-6	CASSPGTSSGANVLTF	TGCGCCAGCAGCCCAGGGACAAGCTCTGGGGCCAACGTCCTGACTTTC
TRBV5-1	.	.	TRBJ1-1	CASSTAGVNTEAFF	TGCGCCAGCAGTACGGCTGGGGTGAACACTGAAGCTTTCTTT
TRBV7-9	.	.	TRBJ1-1	CASSLRTDTEAFF	TGTGCCAGCAGCTTAAGGACGGACACTGAAGCTTTCTTT
TRBV4-2	.	.	TRBJ2-1	CASSHPGTTSYNEQFF	TGTGCCAGCAGCCATCCCGGGACAACCTCCTACAATGAGCAGTTCTTC
TRBV5-1	TRBD1	.	TRBJ2-1	CASSLGGQPNEQFF	TGCGCCAGCAGCTTGGGGGGACAGCCTAATGAGCAGTTCTTC
TRBV29-1	.	.	TRBJ1-1	CSVVLGSKDTEAFF	TGCAGCGTTGTTCTAGGGAGTAAGGACACTGAAGCTTTCTTT
TRBV2	TRBD2	.	TRBJ2-3	CASSRDYTDTQYF	TGTGCCAGCAGTCGGGACTACACAGATACGCAGTATTTT
TRBV2	TRBD1	.	TRBJ2-4	CASSGADRDAEPNIQYF	TGTGCCAGCAGTGGGGCGGACAGGGACGCGGAGCCAAACATTCAGTACTTC
TRBV5-6	.	.	TRBJ2-3	CASSLLGGLTTDTQYF	TGTGCCAGCAGTCTGCTAGGGGGACTTACGACAGATACGCAGTATTTT
TRBV9	TRBD2	.	TRBJ2-1	CASSSRTSGSNEQFF	TGTGCCAGCAGCTCGCGGACTAGCGGGAGTAATGAGCAGTTCTTC
TRBV7-2	.	.	TRBJ1-4	CATKLSAGLTGGEKLFF	TGTGCCACCAAGCTTAGTGCGGGCCTAACTGGTGGTGAAAAACTGTTTTTT
TRBV9	.	.	TRBJ1-3	CASSVGLGNTIYF	TGTGCCAGCTCCGTCGGACTCGGAAACACCATATATTTT